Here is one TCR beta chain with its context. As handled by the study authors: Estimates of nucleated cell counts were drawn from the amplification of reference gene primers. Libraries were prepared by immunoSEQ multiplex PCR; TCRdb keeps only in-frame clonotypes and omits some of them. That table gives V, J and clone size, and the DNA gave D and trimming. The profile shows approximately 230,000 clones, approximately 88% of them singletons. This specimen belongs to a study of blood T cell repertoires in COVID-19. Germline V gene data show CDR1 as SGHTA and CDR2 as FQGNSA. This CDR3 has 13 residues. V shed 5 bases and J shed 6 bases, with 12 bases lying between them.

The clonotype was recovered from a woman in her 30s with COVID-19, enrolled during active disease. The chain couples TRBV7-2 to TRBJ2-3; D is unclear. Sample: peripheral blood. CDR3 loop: CASSQWPVDTQYF. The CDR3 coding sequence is TGTGCCAGCAGCCAGTGGCCAGTGGATACGCAGTATTTT.